This T cell receptor (beta chain) came from a study of neurological immune-mediated disorders (dated by TCRdb to the late 2010s). Study-level background: Of the roughly 34 multiple sclerosis patients, approximately 31 had relapsing-remitting MS and 3 had secondary progressive MS. Peripheral blood TCR-beta repertoires from patients with HTLV-I-associated myelopathy (HAM/TSP), patients with multiple sclerosis, and healthy controls were compared in the study using UMI-based sequencing. Longitudinal samples, technical triplicates and paired sorted CD4+ and CD8+ T-cell subsets, alongside PBMC samples, were included among the roughly 97 TCR-beta libraries. The cohort comprised some 71 subjects: approximately 15 HAM/TSP patients, 34 multiple sclerosis patients and 20 healthy controls. The paper as a whole reports these results and caveats: No association of the MS cluster with clinical or MRI features was observed, and the need for larger cohorts was stated by the authors. No identical CDR3 amino acid sequences were shared among expanded clones across subjects, suggesting private TCR-beta repertoires in all groups. Phylogenetic analysis grouped repertoires from 18 of 34 MS patients into a cluster of related CDR3 sequences, suggesting a possible repertoire-level signature. The highest TCR clonal expansion was observed in HAM/TSP patients, whereas the lowest was observed in MS patients, even when compared with healthy controls.

The germline V gene yields WSHSY for CDR1 and SAAADI for CDR2. Germline trimming amounts to 3 bases on V and 6 bases on J, with 8 as the count of junction bases outside the gene matches. The CDR3, from cysteine to phenylalanine, totals 15 residues. The sequence is cut down to CDR3 DNA, 45 bases in frame from base 1. Libraries from unsorted PBMCs were made from 2 million PBMCs kept in RNAlater at -80 degrees C until RNA extraction. The multiple sclerosis patients were enrolled in a US clinical protocol that used magnetic resonance imaging to evaluate disease progression. PBMCs were separated from peripheral blood using Ficoll-Hypaque density gradient centrifugation and then cryopreserved in liquid nitrogen. This clonotype was seen many times. Its antigen remains undetermined. No base quality values were provided; no much bigger clone lies one nucleotide off. cDNA synthesis used template-switch 5'RACE with a primer carrying a 10-nucleotide random unique molecular identifier tagging each TCR transcript. Every sequencing run yielded over 160 million TCR-beta sequences covering 15-18 subjects. Total RNA was extracted with the RNeasy kit. TCR-beta VDJ regions were amplified with primers for the TCR constant region and the 5'RACE anchor, using the KAPA Real-time Library Amplification kit. A first PCR added sample indexes and Illumina adaptors, and a second PCR then raised library yield. After Ampure bead purification, the TCR product of roughly 650 bp was size-selected on a 2% E-gel SizeSelection system. Library quality was checked on a Bioanalyzer, concentration was measured with Qubit, and libraries were quantified with the Kapa Library Quantification kit before pooling. Libraries were sequenced paired-end 2 x 150 bp on an Illumina HiSeq 2500. To increase sequence diversity, about 23-32% phiX was spiked into each library pool. From the authors' description of their analysis: The UMI-based MiGEC pipeline processed quality-filtered reads and removed over 85% of raw TCR sequences during error correction. VDJ genes were aligned to IMGT germline references, and each clonotype was defined by a unique CDR3 amino acid sequence together with V-J genes. VDJtools evaluated clonal expansion, Shannon diversity and CDR3 relatedness (CalcPairwiseDistances, ClusterSamples); CLCbio workbench built phylogenetic trees. Clones with at least 8 unique UMIs were defined as expanded, with this threshold being based on coefficient-of-variation modelling across technical triplicates. TCRdb applied fastp at Q25 and MiXCR to the public reads, then kept only in-frame beta chains. When rows share a CDR3 protein, they turn into one entry using the most common DNA and genes. These V and J calls derive from TCRdb rather than the authors' analysis. The sample table shows some 57,000 distinct CDR3 sequences, and 4% to 6% are seen once. The ten biggest clones cover less than 3.5% of the sample.

The sequence is built from TRBV10-2 and TRBJ2-3; 8 nucleotides in the junction match TRBD2. Sequenced: PBMCs. The receptor's source is a woman aged 45 to 65 with multiple sclerosis. The CDR3 here reads CASSELAGPRDTQYF. The base sequence is TGCGCCAGCAGTGAATTAGCGGGGCCCAGGGATACGCAGTATTTT.